The entry that follows covers one TCR beta chain sequence. Antigen unknown. The sample belongs to a study of T-cell memory formation after mild COVID-19. Study conclusions and caveats: A balance of CD4 and CD8 characterized clones contracting day 15 to 85, whereas later expanders leaned CD4+. Mainly in CM and EM were contracting CD4+ clones; CD8+ were in EMRA.

Libraries for TCRalpha and TCRbeta carried sample barcodes and unique molecular identifiers via 5'RACE. In TCRdb, the 5' RACE reads were re-called with MiXCR into one record per CDR3 protein. The sample shows approximately 390,000 distinct CDR3 sequences, 15% to 20% of them seen only once. Germline V gene data show CDR1 as MNHEY and CDR2 as SVGEGT. V lost 7 bases and J lost 3, with 15 bases in between. This CDR3 is 14 amino acids long. Source material: PBMCs or a T cell subset sorted from them (not recorded which). This chain joins TRBV6-2 or TRBV6-3 and TRBJ1-2, with D possibly TRBD1 on 5 matching bases. The source of this sequence is a man between 18 and 35 years old who had mild COVID-19 (a few samples of this study predate the infection). Cell type and time point are not known. CDR3 protein: CASNPQAMDYGYTF. CDR3 coding DNA: TGTGCCAGCAACCCACAGGCGATGGACTATGGCTACACCTTC.